This paragraph covers one T cell receptor (beta chain) sequence. This specimen comes from a study of blood T cell repertoires in COVID-19. Data came from immunoSEQ multiplex PCR; TCRdb stores just in-frame clones and leaves some out. The data show approximately 250,000 clones, around 86% seen once. Germline V CDR1 and CDR2: SGHDT, YYEEEE. The V gene end was trimmed by 0 bases and the J gene end by 9 bases; junction bases not matched to a gene: 6. The CDR3 is made up of 14 amino acids. V is TRBV5-6 and J is TRBJ2-7; TRBD1 agrees at 10 bases. The sequencing sample was made of peripheral blood. The TCR comes from a man in his forties with active or convalescent COVID-19. The CDR3 region is CASSLGTGGTGQYF. CDR3 coding DNA: TGTGCCAGCAGCTTGGGGACAGGGGGGACCGGGCAGTACTTC.